A single T cell receptor beta chain is shown here with its context. Sequencing was performed with immunoSEQ multiplex PCR; in TCRdb, only in-frame clones are kept and a portion is missing. Of under 40,000 clones listed, 90% to 95% were seen once; the top ten hold about 0.11%. The sample belongs to a study of regulatory dendritic cells for organ transplantation. Specimen: naive CD8+ T cells from blood. As to subset: CD45RA+ naive T cells. This clonotype was obtained from a human donor in good health.

CDR3 residues: CASSPNTDTQYF. CDR3 nucleotide sequence: TGTGCCAGCAGTCCCAACACAGATACGCAGTATTTT. The V and J genes are TRBV27 and TRBJ2-3, with D uncertain. The ends were cut back, 5 bases at V and 2 bases at J, with 5 bases in the middle. The CDR3 length is 12 residues. Germline CDR1 is MNHEY and CDR2 is SMNVEV (reference sequence).